This T cell receptor beta chain appears in the sequencing data of a study of shared clonotypes between healthy human individuals. Study in general: Plates per donor: three CD4 naive, three CD4 memory, two CD8 naive, one CD8 memory.

Study-wide results and caveats: All-four-donor shared clonotypes had higher generation probabilities than non-shared clonotypes did. Rarefaction showed that sequencing of sorted subsets was incomplete (despite large depth).

The CDR3 length is 15 residues. The V end lost 0 bases, the J end lost 4 bases, and 12 bases lay between the germline ends. Germline values: CDR1 SGHRS, CDR2 YFSETQ. Sequencing used immunoSEQ multiplex PCR; TCRdb keeps in-frame clones, though not all of them. The sample has some 680,000 clones; more than 70% are singletons. Details on this clone: Its antigen is unidentified.

The rearrangement uses TRBV5-1 and TRBJ2-3; D not resolved. The sequence was obtained from a woman under 40 in good health. Sequencing used memory CD4+ T cells sorted from blood. Specified subset: CD45RA-negative fraction. CDR3 sequence (DNA): TGCGCCAGCAGCTTGGCCCTAGAAGGTGCAGATACGCAGTATTTT. Amino acid sequence: CASSLALEGADTQYF.